The source of this T cell receptor beta chain is a study of CD8 T cell repertoires and HIV-1 epitope variants (dated by TCRdb to about 2020). Broadly, across the study: Twenty-five peptides representing autologous and known Gag and Nef epitope variants were each used to stimulate T cells in separate culture wells. Among the control conditions were a peptide pool of CMV, EBV and flu, the Ebola AY9 epitope serving as a negative control, and a well with no peptide. The epitopes tested were three Gag epitope families plus Nef HW9 and YT9. T cells were enriched using the EasySep Human T Cell Enrichment Kit and then co-cultured with an equal number of autologous T cell-negative cells acting as antigen-presenting cells. Cultures ran for 10 to 11 days in IMDM with gentamicin, with half-media changes on days 3 and 7 adding IL-2, IL-7 and IL-15. An aliquot of 1M T cells was set aside as an uncultured baseline condition, separate from the 65 to 95 T cell cultures. A total of over 65 T cell cultures were run, with each culture condition done in triplicate except for one peptide, which was done in duplicate. What the study reported, not specific to this receptor: Nine antigen-specific TCR beta clonotypes were identified, of which six appeared to be cross-reactive for autologous or known escape epitope variants. The assay identified only TCR beta chains and indicated proliferation to antigen, not T cell function or cytokine profile. The Nef KF9 family was recognized by five clonotypes and the HW9 family by one, and no responses to the TAALDMSHF plasma variant were observed.

The immunoSEQ platform was used to sequence TCR beta CDR3 regions at survey depth. The QIAamp DNA micro kit was used to extract genomic DNA from every cultured and uncultured CD8+ T cell population. The original pipeline was this. Samples with under 5,000 productive reads were excluded, and this exclusion removed about 7% of the roughly 75 HIV peptide-stimulated cultures. Sequences were trimmed to CDR3 by a MANAFEST web app, and nonproductive sequences, CDR3s under 5 amino acids, and sequences not starting with C or ending with F/W were removed. To count as antigen-specific, a clonotype had to be expanded in at least 2 of 3 replicates compared with the no-peptide control at FDR 0.01, and only within one epitope family. Specific clonotypes also needed at least fivefold higher frequency than in wells stimulated with peptides from other epitope families. Entries here come from immuneACCESS through TCRdb and include only in-frame sequences with V and J called. Some clones fail to appear in such tables; in the studies checked, an unresolved V gene covers under half of the shortfall, and the cause of the remainder is unknown. V, J and clone size are taken as reported in that table, and D and trimming were inferred from the DNA itself. For this sample the table gives fewer than 5,500 clones, of which more than 60% were detected only once. In total, the top ten clones hold 35% to 40% of the sample.

Clipping removes 8 bases from V and 9 bases from J, with 13 as the unmatched junction base count. The CDR3 has 15 amino acids, counting the end cysteine and phenylalanine. CDR3 DNA only is kept here, 45 bases in frame from base 1. CDR1 and CDR2 (MDHEN, SYDVKM) derive from the germline V gene. The EasySep Human CD8+ T Cell Enrichment Kit was used on day 10 to isolate CD8+ T cells from every culture. In its sample, this clone was seen a few times. Its target antigen remains unknown. Within one base of it there is no much larger clone, and no base qualities were kept. This sequence was found in a male donor with HIV. Specimen: cultured CD8+ T cells derived from PBMCs. The receptor chain draws on TRBV28 and TRBJ1-6; 7 nucleotides in the junction match TRBD1. The DNA is TGTGCCAGCGTCGACCGGGACAGAGGCGGTTCACCCCTCCACTTT. Protein translation: CASVDRDRGGSPLHF.